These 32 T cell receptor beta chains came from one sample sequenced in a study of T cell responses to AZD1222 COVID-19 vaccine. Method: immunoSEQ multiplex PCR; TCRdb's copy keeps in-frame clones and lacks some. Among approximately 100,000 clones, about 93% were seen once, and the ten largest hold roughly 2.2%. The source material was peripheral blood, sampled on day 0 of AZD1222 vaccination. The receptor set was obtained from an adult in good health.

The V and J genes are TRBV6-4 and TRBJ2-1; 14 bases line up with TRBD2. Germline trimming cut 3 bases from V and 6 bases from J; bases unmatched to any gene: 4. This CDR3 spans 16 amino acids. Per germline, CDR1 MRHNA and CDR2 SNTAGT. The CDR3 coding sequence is TGTGCCAGCAGTGATTCGGGACTAGCGGGGGCCAATGAGCAGTTCTTC. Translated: CASSDSGLAGANEQFF.

CDR3 sequence: CAISDDRESATNEKLFF. CDR3 bases: TGTGCCATCAGTGATGACAGGGAAAGCGCAACTAATGAAAAACTGTTTTTT. The chain carries TRBV10-3 and TRBJ1-4; the match to TRBD1 covers 7 bases. This CDR3 comprises 17 residues. With 3 bases clipped from V and 0 bases from J, the junction kept 7 bases outside the gene matches. Per the germline V gene, CDR1 is ENHRY and CDR2 is SYGVKD.

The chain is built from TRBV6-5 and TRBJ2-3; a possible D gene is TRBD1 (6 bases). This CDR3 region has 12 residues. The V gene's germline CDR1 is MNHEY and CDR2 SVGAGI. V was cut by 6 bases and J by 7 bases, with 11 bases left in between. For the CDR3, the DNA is TGTGCCAGCAGGCCGAGGGGGAATACGCAGTATTTT. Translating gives CASRPRGNTQYF.

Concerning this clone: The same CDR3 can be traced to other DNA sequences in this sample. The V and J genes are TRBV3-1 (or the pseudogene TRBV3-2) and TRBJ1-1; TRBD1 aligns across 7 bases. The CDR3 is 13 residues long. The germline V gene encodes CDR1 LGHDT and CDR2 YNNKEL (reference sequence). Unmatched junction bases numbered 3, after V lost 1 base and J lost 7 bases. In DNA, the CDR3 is TGTGCCAGCAGCCAAGTTAGGGACAGTGAAGCTTTCTTT. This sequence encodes CASSQVRDSEAFF.

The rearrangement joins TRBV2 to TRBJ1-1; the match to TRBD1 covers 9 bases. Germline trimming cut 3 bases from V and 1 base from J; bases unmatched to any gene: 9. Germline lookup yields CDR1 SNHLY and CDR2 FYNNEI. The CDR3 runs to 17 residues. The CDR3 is CASSDIGTGTRNTEAFF. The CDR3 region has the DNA TGTGCCAGCAGTGACATTGGGACAGGGACTAGGAACACTGAAGCTTTCTTT.

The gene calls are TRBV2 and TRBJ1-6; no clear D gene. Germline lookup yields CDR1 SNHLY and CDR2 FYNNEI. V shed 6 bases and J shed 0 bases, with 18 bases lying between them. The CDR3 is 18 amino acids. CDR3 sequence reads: CASSPDIWVSSYNSPLHF. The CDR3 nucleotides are TGTGCCAGCAGCCCCGACATCTGGGTTTCCTCCTATAATTCACCCCTCCACTTT. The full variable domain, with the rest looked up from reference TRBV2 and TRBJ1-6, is EPEVTQTPSHQVTQMGQEVILRCVPISNHLYFYWYRQILGQKVEFLVSFYNNEISEKSEIFDDQFSVERPDGSNFTLKIRSTKLEDSAMYFCASSPDIWVSSYNSPLHFGNGTRLTVT.

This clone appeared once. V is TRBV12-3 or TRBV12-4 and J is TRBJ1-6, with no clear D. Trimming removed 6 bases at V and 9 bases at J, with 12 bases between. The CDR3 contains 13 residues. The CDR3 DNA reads TGTGCCAGCAGGGGCCCCCGCGGTTCACCCCTCCACTTT. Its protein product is CASRGPRGSPLHF.

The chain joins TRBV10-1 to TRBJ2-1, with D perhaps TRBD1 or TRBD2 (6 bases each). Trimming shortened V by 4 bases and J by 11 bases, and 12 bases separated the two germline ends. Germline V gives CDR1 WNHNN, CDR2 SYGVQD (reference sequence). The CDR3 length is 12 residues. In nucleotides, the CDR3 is TGCGCCAGCAGTGTAGGGGGGAGCCAGCAGTTCTTC. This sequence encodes CASSVGGSQQFF.

The DNA for the CDR3 is TGCAGCGTTCCATCGGTAGGGGGGTACGAGACCCAGTACTTC. Encoded protein: CSVPSVGGYETQYF. This rearrangement joins TRBV29-1 to TRBJ2-5, with D perhaps assigned TRBD1 or TRBD2 (6 bases each). Germline lookup yields CDR1 SQVTM and CDR2 ANQGSEA. The length of the CDR3 is 14 residues. V lost 5 bases, J lost 5 bases, and 18 bases lay in between.

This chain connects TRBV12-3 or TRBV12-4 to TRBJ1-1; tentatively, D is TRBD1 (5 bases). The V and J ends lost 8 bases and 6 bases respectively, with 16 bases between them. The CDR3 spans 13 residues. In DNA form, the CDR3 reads TGTGCCAGCTGGAGGGACCCCGGGTCTGAAGCTTTCTTT. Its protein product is CASWRDPGSEAFF.

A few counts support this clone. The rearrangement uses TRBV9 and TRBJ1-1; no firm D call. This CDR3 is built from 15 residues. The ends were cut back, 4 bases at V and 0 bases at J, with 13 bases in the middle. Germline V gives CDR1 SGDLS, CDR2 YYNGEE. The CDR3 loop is CASSREFTVNTEAFF. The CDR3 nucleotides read TGTGCCAGCAGCCGAGAATTTACAGTGAACACTGAAGCTTTCTTT.

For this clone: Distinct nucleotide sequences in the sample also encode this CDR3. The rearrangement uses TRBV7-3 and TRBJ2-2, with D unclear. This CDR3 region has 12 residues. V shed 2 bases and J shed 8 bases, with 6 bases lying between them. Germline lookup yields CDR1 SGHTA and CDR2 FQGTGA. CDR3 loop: CASSLGQGELFF. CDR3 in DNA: TGTGCCAGCAGCTTAGGGCAGGGGGAGCTGTTTTTT.

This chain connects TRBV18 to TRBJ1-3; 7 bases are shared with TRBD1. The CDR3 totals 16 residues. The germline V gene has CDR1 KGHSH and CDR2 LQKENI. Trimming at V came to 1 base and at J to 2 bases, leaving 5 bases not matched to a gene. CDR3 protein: CASSPLVTGTGNTIYF. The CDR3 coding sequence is TGTGCCAGCTCACCACTAGTGACAGGGACTGGAAACACCATATATTTT.

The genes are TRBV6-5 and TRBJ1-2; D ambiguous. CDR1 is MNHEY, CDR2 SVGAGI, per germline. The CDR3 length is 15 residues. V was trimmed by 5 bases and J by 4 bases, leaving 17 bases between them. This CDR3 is CASSPHPGKGYGYTF. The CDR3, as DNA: TGTGCCAGCAGTCCCCACCCAGGCAAGGGCTATGGCTACACCTTC.

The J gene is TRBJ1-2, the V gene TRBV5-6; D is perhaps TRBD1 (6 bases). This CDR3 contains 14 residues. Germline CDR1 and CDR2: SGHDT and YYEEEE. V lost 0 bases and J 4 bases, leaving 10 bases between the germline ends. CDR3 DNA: TGTGCCAGCAGCTTGGGACAGGCCGTCTATGGCTACACCTTC. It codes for CASSLGQAVYGYTF.

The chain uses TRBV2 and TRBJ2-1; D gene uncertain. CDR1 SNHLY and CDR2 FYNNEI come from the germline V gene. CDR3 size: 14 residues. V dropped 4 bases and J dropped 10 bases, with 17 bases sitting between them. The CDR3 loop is CASSGFLGGSEQFF. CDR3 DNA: TGTGCCAGCAGTGGGTTTCTAGGTGGAAGCGAGCAGTTCTTC.

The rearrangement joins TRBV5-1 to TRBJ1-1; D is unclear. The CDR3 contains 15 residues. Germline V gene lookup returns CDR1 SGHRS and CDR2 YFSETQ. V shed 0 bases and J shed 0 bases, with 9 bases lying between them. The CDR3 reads CASSLGDIVNTEAFF. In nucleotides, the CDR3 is TGCGCCAGCAGCTTGGGAGACATCGTGAACACTGAAGCTTTCTTT.

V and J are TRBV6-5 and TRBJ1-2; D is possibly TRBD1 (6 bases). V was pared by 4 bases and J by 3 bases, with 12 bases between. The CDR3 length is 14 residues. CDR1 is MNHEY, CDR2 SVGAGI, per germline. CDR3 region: CASSWEAGDYGYTF. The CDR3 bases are TGTGCCAGCAGTTGGGAGGCAGGGGACTATGGCTACACCTTC.

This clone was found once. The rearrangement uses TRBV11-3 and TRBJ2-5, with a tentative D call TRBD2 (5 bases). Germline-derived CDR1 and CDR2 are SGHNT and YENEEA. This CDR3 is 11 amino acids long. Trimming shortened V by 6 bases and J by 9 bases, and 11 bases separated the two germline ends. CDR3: CASSLHGAQYF. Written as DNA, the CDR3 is TGTGCCAGCAGTTTACACGGGGCCCAGTACTTC.

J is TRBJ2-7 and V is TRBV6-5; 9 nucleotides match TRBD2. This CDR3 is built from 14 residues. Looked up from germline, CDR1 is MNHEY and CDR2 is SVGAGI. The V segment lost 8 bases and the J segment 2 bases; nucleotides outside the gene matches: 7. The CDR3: CASRGGGGTYEQYF. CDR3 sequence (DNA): TGTGCCAGCCGCGGGGGGGGAGGGACCTACGAGCAGTACTTC.

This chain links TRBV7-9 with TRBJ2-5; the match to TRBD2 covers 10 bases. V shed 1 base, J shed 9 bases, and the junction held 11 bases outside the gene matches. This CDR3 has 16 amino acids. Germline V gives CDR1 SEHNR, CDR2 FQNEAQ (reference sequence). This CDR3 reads CASSLVSGGLGTPQYF. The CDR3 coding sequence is TGTGCCAGCAGCTTAGTTAGCGGGGGGCTCGGTACGCCCCAGTACTTC.

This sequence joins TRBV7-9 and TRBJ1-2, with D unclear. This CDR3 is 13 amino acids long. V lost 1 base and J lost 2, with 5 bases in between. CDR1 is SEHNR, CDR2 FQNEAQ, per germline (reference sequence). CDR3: CASSLDLNYGYTF. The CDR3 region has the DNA TGTGCCAGCAGCTTAGATCTAAACTATGGCTACACCTTC.

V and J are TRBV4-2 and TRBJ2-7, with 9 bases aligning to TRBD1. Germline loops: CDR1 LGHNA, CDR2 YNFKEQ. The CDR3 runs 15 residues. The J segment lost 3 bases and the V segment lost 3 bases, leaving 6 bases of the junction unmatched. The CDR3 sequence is CASSQEPTGGYEQYF. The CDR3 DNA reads TGTGCCAGCAGCCAGGAACCGACAGGGGGCTACGAGCAGTACTTC.

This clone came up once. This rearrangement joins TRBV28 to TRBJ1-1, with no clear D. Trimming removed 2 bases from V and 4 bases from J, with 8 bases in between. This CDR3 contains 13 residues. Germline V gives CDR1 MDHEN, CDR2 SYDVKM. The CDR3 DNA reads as TGTGCCAGCAGTTTAAGGCAGGTCACTGAAGCTTTCTTT. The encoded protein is CASSLRQVTEAFF.

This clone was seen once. In DNA form, the CDR3 reads TGCGCCAGCAGTGAGGAAAGGTTATCTGAAGCTTTCTTT. Amino acids: CASSEERLSEAFF. The gene calls are TRBV10-1 and TRBJ1-1, with D uncertain. CDR3 length: 13 residues. The germline V gene encodes CDR1 WNHNN and CDR2 SYGVQD (reference sequence). Trimming pared 2 bases from V and 6 bases from J, leaving 10 bases between.

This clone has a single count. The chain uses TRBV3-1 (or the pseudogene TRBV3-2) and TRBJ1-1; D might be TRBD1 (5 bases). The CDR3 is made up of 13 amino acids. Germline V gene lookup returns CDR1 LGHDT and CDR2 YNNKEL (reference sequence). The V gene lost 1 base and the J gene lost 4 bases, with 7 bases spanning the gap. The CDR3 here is CASSQVQGTEAFF. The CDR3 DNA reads TGTGCCAGCAGCCAAGTTCAGGGCACTGAAGCTTTCTTT.

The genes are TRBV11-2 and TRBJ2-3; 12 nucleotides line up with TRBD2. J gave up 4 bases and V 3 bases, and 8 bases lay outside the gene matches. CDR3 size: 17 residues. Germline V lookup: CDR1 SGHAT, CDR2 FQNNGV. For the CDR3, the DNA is TGTGCCAGCAGCTTTCACCCGACTAGCGGGGGCGCAGATACGCAGTATTTT. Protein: CASSFHPTSGGADTQYF. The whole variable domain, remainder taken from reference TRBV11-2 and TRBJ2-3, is EAGVAQSPRYKIIEKRQSVAFWCNPISGHATLYWYQQILGQGPKLLIQFQNNGVVDDSQLPKDRFSAERLKGVDSTLKIQPAKLEDSAVYLCASSFHPTSGGADTQYFGPGTRLTVL.

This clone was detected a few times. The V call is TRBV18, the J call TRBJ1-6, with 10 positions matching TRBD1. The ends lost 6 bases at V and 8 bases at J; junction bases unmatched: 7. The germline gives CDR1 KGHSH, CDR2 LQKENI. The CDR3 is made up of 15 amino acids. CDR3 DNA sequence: TGTGCCAGCTCCCTCTCCGGGACAGGGGATTCACCCCTCCACTTT. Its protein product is CASSLSGTGDSPLHF.

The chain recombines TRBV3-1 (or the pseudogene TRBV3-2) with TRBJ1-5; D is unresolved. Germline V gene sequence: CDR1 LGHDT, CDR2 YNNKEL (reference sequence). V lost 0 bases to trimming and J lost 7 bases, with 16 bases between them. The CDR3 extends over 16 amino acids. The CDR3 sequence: CASSQDRSTAPQPQHF. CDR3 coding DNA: TGTGCCAGCAGCCAAGATCGTAGCACAGCACCACAGCCCCAGCATTTT.

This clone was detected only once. CDR3 loop: CASSQVENQPQHF. CDR3 DNA sequence: TGCGCCAGCAGCCAAGTGGAGAATCAGCCCCAGCATTTT. The chain combines TRBV4-1 with TRBJ1-5; no reliable D call. Germline CDR1 is MGHRA and CDR2 is YSYEKL. The V end was cut by 1 base, the J end by 4 bases, with 5 bases between. The CDR3 runs to 13 residues.

This CDR3 reads CALLGGGYGNTIYF. The CDR3 DNA follows: TGTGCTCTTTTAGGGGGGGGGTATGGAAACACCATATATTTT. The rearrangement links TRBV6-5 to TRBJ1-3, with D perhaps TRBD1 (6 bases). The CDR3 is 14 residues long. Germline V gene sequence: CDR1 MNHEY, CDR2 SVGAGI.

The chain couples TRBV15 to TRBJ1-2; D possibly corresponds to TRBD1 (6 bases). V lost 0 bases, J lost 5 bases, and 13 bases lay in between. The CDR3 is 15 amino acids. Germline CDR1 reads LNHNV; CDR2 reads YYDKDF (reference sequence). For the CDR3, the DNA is TGTGCCACCAGCAGAGATTCAGGGACATCGTATGGCTACACCTTC. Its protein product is CATSRDSGTSYGYTF.